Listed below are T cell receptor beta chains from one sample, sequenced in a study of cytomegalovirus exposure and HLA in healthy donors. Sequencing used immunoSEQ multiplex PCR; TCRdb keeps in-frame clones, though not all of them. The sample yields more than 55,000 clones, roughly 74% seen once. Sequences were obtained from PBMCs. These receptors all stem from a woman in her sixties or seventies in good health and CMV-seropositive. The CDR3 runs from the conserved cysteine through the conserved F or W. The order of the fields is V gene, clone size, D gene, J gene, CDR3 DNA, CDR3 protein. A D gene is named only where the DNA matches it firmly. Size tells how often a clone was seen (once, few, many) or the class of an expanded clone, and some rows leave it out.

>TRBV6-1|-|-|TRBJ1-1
TGTGCCAGCAGTGATTTGCCGAGGGAGACTGAAGCTTTCTTT
CASSDLPRETEAFF
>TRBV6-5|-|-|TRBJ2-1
TGTGCCAGCAGTTACTCGATTTTAAGCGCTTACAATGAGCAGTTCTTC
CASSYSILSAYNEQFF
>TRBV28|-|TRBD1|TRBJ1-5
TGTGCCAGCAGTGGAGGACAGGGGCGAAATCAGCCCCAGCATTTT
CASSGGQGRNQPQHF
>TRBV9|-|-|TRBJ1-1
TGTGCCAGCAGCGCCTCCGGACACCCTCCTTCTGAAACTATCGGAGAGACTTTT
CASSASGHPPSETIGETF
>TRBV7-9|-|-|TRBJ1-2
TGTGCCAGCAGCTTGGGGCTAAACTATGGCTACACCTTC
CASSLGLNYGYTF
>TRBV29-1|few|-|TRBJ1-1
TGCAGCGTTGAGAGGGCTGAAGCTTTCTTT
CSVERAEAFF
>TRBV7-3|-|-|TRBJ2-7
TGTGCCAGCAGCTTAAGCGGGACCCAATCCTACGAGCAGTACTTC
CASSLSGTQSYEQYF
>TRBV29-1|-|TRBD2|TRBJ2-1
TGCAGCGTCGAACTAGCGCAATCCTACAATGAGCAGTTCTTC
CSVELAQSYNEQFF
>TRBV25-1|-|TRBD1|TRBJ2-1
TGTGCCAGCAGTGACACCGGGACAGGGGTTGGTGAGCAGTTCTTC
CASSDTGTGVGEQFF
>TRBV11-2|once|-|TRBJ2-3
TGTGCCAGCAGCCAACTGGTGCCTAGCACAGATACGCAGTATTTT
CASSQLVPSTDTQYF
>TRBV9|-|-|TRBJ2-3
TGTGCCAGCGGAGGGGACACAGATACGCAGTATTTT
CASGGDTDTQYF
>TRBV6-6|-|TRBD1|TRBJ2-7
TGTGCCAGCAGTAGGGGACAGGGGGCCTCCTACGAGCAGTACTTC
CASSRGQGASYEQYF
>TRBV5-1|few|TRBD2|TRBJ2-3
TGCGCCAGCAGCCGGCTTGGGGGCGGGGGGGACACAGATACGCAGTATTTT
CASSRLGGGGDTDTQYF
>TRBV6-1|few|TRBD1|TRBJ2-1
TGTGCCAGCAACACAGGGGGCTTTTACAATGAGCAGTTCTTC
CASNTGGFYNEQFF
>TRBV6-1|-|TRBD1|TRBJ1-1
TGTGCCAGCAGTTCAGACAGGGCCATGAACACTGAAGCTTTCTTT
CASSSDRAMNTEAFF
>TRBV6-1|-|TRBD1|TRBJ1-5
TGTGCCAGCAGTAGACAGGGGGCTAGCAATCAGCCCCAGCATTTT
CASSRQGASNQPQHF
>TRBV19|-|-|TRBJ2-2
TGTGCCAGTAGAATTAACGGGAGAAGCACCGGGGAGCTGTTTTTT
CASRINGRSTGELFF
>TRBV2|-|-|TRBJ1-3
TGTGCCAGCAGTGAGTCTGGGACTTCGGGGGGAAACACCATATATTTT
CASSESGTSGGNTIYF
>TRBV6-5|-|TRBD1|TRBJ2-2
TGTGCCACGATGAAGCCCGGGACAGAACCCGGGGAGCTGTTTTTT
CATMKPGTEPGELFF
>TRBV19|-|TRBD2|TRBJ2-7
TGTGCCAGTAGTCCCGGAGGCCTAGCGGACTCCTACGAGCAGTACTTC
CASSPGGLADSYEQYF
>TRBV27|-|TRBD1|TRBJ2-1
TGTGCCAGCAGTTTACAGGGGGCCAATGAGCAGTTCTTC
CASSLQGANEQFF
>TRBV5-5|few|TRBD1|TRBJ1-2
TGTGCCAGCAGCTTAAGGACAGGGAGCGGCTACACCTTC
CASSLRTGSGYTF
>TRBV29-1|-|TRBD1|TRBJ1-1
TGCAGCGTTGTGCCAGGGGGCCGGAGGAACACTGAAGCTTTCTTT
CSVVPGGRRNTEAFF
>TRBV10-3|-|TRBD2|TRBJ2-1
TGTGCCATCAGCACCGGGACTAGCGGGTACAATGAGCAGTTCTTC
CAISTGTSGYNEQFF
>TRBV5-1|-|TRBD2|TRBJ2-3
TGCGCCAGCAGCGGGGGGGACGGCACAGATACGCAGTATTTT
CASSGGDGTDTQYF
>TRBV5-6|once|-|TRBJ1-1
TGTGCCAGCAGCCCCGGGGTCGGGCAGGGGTACACTGAAGCTTTCTTT
CASSPGVGQGYTEAFF
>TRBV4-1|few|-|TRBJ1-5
TGCGCCAGCAGCCCCAGACAGGCTTTCAATCAGCCCCAGCATTTT
CASSPRQAFNQPQHF
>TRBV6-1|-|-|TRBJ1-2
TGTGCCAGCAGTGAATTAATAACTAAACAAGGGGATGGCTACACCTTC
CASSELITKQGDGYTF
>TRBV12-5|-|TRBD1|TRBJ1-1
TGTGCTAGTGGCTGGGGACAGATGAACACTGAAGCTTTCTTT
CASGWGQMNTEAFF
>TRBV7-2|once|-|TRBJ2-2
TGTGCCAGCAGCTTTGGAGGGAACACCGGGGAGCTGTTTTTT
CASSFGGNTGELFF
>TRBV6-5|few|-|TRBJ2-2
TGTGCCAGCAGCGGCACCGGGGAGCTGTTTTTT
CASSGTGELFF
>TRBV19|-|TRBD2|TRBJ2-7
TGTGCCAGTAGTACATCTAGCGGGAGTCTCGAGCAGTACTTC
CASSTSSGSLEQYF
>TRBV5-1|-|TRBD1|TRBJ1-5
TGCGCCAGCTCCCCTGAGGGGGCAGTGACTCAGCCCCAGCATTTT
CASSPEGAVTQPQHF
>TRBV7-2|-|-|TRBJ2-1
TGTGCCAGCAGTTCAAACCCCTCGTCGAGCTCCTACAATGAGCAGTTCTTC
CASSSNPSSSSYNEQFF
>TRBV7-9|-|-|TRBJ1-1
TGTGCCAGCAGCTTAGGCGGTCCCCGGGAGGCAGCTTTCTTT
CASSLGGPREAAFF
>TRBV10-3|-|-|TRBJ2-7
TGTGCCATCTCGGGCGGGGCGCACGAGCAGTACTTC
CAISGGAHEQYF
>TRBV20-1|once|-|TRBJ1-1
TGCAGTGCTACCAGGAACACTGAAGCTTTCTTT
CSATRNTEAFF
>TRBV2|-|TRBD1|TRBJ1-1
TGTGCCAGCACCTGGGACAGAACCTATATGAACACTGAAGCTTTCTTT
CASTWDRTYMNTEAFF
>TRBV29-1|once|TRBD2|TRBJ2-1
TGCAGCGTTGAAGCGCTAGCGGGGGGCGAGCAGTTCTTC
CSVEALAGGEQFF
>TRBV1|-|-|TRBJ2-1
TGCACCAGCAGCCAAGGTGCGGTCCCGGTTTACAATGAGCAGTTCTTC
CTSSQGAVPVYNEQFF
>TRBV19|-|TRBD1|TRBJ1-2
TGTGCCACCTTACCCCTGGACAGGAACTATGGCTACACCTTC
CATLPLDRNYGYTF
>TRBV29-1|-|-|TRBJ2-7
TGCAGCGCCGCCGCGCCCCCGTCCCACGAGCAGTACTTC
CSAAAPPSHEQYF
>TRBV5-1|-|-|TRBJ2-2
TGCGCCAGCAGCCTAGTAATGAACACCGGGGAGCTGTTTTTT
CASSLVMNTGELFF
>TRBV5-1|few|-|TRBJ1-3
TGCGCCAGCAGGCTCGTCGGGGAGTCTGGAAACACCATATATTTT
CASRLVGESGNTIYF
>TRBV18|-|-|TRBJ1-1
TGTGCCAGCTCCGGACAGAACACTGAAGCTTTCTTT
CASSGQNTEAFF
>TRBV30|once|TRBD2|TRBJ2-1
TGTGCCTGGAGTGTGTCTAGCGGTCTCGGCGAGCAGTTCTTC
CAWSVSSGLGEQFF
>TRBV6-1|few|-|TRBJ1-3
TGTGCCTGTTCAGTCGACTCTGGAAACACCATATATTTT
CACSVDSGNTIYF
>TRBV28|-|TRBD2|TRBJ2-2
TGTGCCAGCAGTTTGGCCGGGAGGAAAACCGGGGAGCTGTTTTTT
CASSLAGRKTGELFF
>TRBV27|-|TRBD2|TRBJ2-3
TGTGCCAGCAGTCCCGAACTAGCGGGGGCCCGCGCGCAGTATTTT
CASSPELAGARAQYF
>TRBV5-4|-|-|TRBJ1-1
TGTGCCAGCAGCCGGGAGGGGATGAACACTGAAGCTTTCTTT
CASSREGMNTEAFF
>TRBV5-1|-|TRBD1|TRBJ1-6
TGCGCCAGCAGCTTGGGGGACAGGGGTTCACCCCTCCACTTT
CASSLGDRGSPLHF
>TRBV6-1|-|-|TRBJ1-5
TGTGCCAGCAGTGACCCAGACAGGCCCCAGCATTTT
CASSDPDRPQHF
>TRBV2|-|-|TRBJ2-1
TGTGCCAGCAGATTGGACAGCCCGCTGGGGAATGAGCAGTTCTTC
CASRLDSPLGNEQFF
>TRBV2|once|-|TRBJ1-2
TGTGCCAGCAGTGAATTGAAGGGAGCTAACTATGGCTACACCTTC
CASSELKGANYGYTF
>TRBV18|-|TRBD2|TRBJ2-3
TGTGCCAGCTCACCAAGGACTAGCGGGGGCGCACCAAGCACAGATACGCAGTATTTT
CASSPRTSGGAPSTDTQYF